This section outlines one TCR beta chain sequence together with its context. What it binds is unknown. This record belongs to a study of T cell clonotyping in hematopoietic cell transplantation. Broader study findings: Recipient TCR diversity dropped after transplant; expanded clonotypes rose from day 30 to 180.

Only in-frame clones appear in the TCRdb table, and some are missing; sequencing was by immunoSEQ multiplex PCR. The data contain fewer than 9,500 clones, roughly 94% of them singletons. This sequence originates from a male patient between 55 and 70 years old who had an allogeneic stem cell transplant from an unrelated donor, so T cells may come from the graft donor. Some clones in this sample may be carry-over from other donors' samples. The source material was peripheral blood mononuclear cells, sampled 30 days after allogeneic stem cell transplant.

This chain's CDR3 is CASSPGDTGNTEAFF. CDR3 in DNA: TGTGCCAGCAGTCCGGGGGACACGGGGAACACTGAAGCTTTCTTT. The V gene is TRBV7-6, the J gene TRBJ1-1, with D maybe TRBD1 (6 bases). With 6 bases removed from V and 1 base from J, the gap between germline ends came to 15 bases. Germline V gives CDR1 SGHVS, CDR2 FNYEAQ. This CDR3 contains 15 residues. Together with reference TRBV7-6 and TRBJ1-1, the CDR3 gives the full variable domain: GAGVSQSPRYKVTKRGQDVALRCDPISGHVSLYWYRQALGQGPEFLTYFNYEAQQDKSGLPNDRFSAERPEGSISTLTIQRTEQRDSAMYRCASSPGDTGNTEAFFGQGTRLTVV.